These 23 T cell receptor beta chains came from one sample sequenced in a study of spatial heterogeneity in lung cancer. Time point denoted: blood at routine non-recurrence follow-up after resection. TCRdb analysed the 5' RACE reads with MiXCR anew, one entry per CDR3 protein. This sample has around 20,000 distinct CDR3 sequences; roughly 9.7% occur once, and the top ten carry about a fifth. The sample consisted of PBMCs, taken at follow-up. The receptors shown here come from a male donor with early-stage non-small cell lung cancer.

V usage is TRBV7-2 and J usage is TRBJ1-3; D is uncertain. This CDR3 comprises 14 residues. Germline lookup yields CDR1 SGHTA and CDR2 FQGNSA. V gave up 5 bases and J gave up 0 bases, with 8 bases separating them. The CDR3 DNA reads TGTGCCAGCAGCCGCGACAACTCTGGAAACACCATATATTTT. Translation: CASSRDNSGNTIYF.

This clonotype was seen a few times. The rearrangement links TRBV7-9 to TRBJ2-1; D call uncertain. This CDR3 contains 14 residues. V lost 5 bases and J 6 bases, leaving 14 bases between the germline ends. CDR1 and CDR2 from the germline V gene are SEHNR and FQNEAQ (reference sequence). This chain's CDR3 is CASSKKGLRNEQFF. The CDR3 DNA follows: TGTGCCAGCAGCAAGAAGGGTCTGCGCAATGAGCAGTTCTTC.

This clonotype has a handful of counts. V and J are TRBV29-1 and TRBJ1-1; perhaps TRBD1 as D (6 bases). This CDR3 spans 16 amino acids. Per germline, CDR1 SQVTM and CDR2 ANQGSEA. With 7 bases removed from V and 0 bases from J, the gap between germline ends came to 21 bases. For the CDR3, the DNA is TGCAGCGCTTGGCTCCGGGACATCCGTATGAACACTGAAGCTTTCTTT. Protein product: CSAWLRDIRMNTEAFF.

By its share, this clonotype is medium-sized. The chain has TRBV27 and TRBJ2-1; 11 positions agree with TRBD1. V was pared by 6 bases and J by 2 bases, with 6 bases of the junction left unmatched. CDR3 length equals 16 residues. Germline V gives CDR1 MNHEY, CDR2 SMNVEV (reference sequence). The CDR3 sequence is CASRTGTGGPYNEQFF. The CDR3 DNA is TGTGCCAGCAGGACCGGGACAGGGGGTCCCTACAATGAGCAGTTCTTC.

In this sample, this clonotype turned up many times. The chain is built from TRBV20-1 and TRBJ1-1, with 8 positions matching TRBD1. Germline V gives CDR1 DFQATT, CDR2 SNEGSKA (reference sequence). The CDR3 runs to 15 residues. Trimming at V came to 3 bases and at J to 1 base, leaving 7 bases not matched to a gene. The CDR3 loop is CSASATGTGNTEAFF. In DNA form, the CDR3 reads TGCAGTGCTAGTGCTACCGGGACAGGGAACACTGAAGCTTTCTTT.

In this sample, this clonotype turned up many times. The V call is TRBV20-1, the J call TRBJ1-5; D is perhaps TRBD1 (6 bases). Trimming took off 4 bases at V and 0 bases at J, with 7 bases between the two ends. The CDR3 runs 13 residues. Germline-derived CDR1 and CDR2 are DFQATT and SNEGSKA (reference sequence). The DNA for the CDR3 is TGCAGTGCTAAGGGGGATAGCAATCAGCCCCAGCATTTT. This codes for CSAKGDSNQPQHF.

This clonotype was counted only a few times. CDR3 nucleotide sequence: TGTGCCAGCAGCCCTACCGGGGGGACAGGTGCCCCTTCTGGAAACACCATATATTTT. It specifies CASSPTGGTGAPSGNTIYF. This chain links TRBV7-6 with TRBJ1-3, with 8 bases that match TRBD1. With 5 bases clipped from V and 1 base from J, the junction kept 16 bases outside the gene matches. Germline V gene sequence: CDR1 SGHVS, CDR2 FNYEAQ. The CDR3 length is 19 residues.

Here the CDR3 reads CSARALLNTGELFF. The CDR3 DNA reads as TGCAGTGCTAGAGCTCTTTTAAACACCGGGGAGCTGTTTTTT. V is TRBV20-1 and J is TRBJ2-2, with D unresolved. The V end lost 1 base, the J end lost 2 bases, and 8 bases lay between the germline ends. The CDR3 is 14 amino acids. Germline V gene sequence: CDR1 DFQATT, CDR2 SNEGSKA (reference sequence).

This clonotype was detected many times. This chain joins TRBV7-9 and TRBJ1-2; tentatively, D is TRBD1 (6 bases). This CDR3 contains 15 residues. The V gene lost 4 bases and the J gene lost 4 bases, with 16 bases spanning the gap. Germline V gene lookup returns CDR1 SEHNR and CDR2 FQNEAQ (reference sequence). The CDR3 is CASSSRLGAGYGYTF. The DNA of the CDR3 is TGTGCCAGCAGCTCACGGTTGGGGGCTGGCTATGGCTACACCTTC. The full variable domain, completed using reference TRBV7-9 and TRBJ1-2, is DTGVSQNPRHKITKRGQNVTFRCDPISEHNRLYWYRQTLGQGPEFLTYFQNEAQLEKSRLLSDRFSAERPKGSFSTLEIQRTEQGDSAMYLCASSSRLGAGYGYTFGSGTRLTVV.

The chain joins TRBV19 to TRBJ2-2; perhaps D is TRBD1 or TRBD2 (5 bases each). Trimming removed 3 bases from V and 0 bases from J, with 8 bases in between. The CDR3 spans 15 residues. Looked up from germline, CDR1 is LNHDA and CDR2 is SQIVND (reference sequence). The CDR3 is CASSIWGSNTGELFF. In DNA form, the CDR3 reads TGTGCCAGTAGTATTTGGGGGTCGAACACCGGGGAGCTGTTTTTT.

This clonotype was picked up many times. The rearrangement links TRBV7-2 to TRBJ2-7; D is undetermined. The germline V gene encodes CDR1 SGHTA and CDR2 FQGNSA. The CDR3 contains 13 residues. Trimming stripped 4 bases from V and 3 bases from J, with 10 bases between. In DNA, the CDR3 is TGTGCCAGCAGCTCAATAGCCCGCTACGAGCAGTACTTC. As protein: CASSSIARYEQYF. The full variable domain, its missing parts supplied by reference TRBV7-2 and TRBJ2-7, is GAGVSQSPSNKVTEKGKDVELRCDPISGHTALYWYRQSLGQGLEFLIYFQGNSAPDKSGLPSDRFSAERTGGSVSTLTIQRTQQEDSAVYLCASSSIARYEQYFGPGTRLTVT.

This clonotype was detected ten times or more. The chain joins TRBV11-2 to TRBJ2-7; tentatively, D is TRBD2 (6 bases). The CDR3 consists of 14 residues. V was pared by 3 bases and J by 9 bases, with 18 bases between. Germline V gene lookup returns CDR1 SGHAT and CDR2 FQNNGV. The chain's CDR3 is CASSFHRRLGGQYF. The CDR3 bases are TGTGCCAGCAGCTTTCACCGCCGGCTCGGGGGGCAGTACTTC. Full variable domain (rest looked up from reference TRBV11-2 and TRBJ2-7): EAGVAQSPRYKIIEKRQSVAFWCNPISGHATLYWYQQILGQGPKLLIQFQNNGVVDDSQLPKDRFSAERLKGVDSTLKIQPAKLEDSAVYLCASSFHRRLGGQYFGPGTRLTVT.

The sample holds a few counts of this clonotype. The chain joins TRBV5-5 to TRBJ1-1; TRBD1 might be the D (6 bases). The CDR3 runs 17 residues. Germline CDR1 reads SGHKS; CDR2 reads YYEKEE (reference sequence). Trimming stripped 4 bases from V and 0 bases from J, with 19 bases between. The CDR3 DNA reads TGTGCCAGCAGCCCACGCCTAGGACAGATCATGAACACTGAAGCTTTCTTT. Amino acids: CASSPRLGQIMNTEAFF.

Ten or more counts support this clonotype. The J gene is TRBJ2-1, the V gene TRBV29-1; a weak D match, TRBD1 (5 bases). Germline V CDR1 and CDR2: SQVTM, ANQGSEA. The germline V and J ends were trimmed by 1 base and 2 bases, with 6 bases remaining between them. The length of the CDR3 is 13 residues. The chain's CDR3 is CSVEVDTYNEQFF. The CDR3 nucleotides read TGCAGCGTTGAAGTGGACACCTACAATGAGCAGTTCTTC.

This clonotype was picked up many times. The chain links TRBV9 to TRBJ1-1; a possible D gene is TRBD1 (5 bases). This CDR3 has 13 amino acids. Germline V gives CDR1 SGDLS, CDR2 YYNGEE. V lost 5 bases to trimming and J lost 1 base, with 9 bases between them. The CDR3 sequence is CASRRQTNTEAFF. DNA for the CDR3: TGTGCCAGCAGAAGACAGACGAACACTGAAGCTTTCTTT.

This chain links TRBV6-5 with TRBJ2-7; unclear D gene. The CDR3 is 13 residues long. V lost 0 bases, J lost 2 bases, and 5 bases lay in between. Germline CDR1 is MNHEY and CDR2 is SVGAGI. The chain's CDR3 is CASSYSKAYEQYF. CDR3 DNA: TGTGCCAGCAGTTACTCGAAGGCCTACGAGCAGTACTTC.

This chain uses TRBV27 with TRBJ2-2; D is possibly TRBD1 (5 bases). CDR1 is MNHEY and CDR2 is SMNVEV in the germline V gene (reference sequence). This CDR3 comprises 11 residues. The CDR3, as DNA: TGTGGGGGCCCGAGAACCGGGGAGCTGTTTTTT. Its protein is CGGPRTGELFF.

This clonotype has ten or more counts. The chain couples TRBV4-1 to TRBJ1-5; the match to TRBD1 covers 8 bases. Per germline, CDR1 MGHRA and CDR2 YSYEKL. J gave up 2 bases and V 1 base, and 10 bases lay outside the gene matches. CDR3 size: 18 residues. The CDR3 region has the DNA TGCGCCAGCAGCCAAGGCTCAGGGGGCGCGACGGGCAATCAGCCCCAGCATTTT. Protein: CASSQGSGGATGNQPQHF.

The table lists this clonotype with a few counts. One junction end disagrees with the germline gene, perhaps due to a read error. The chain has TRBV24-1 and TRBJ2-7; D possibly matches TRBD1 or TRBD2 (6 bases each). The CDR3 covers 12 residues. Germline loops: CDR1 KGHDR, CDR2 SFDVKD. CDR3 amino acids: CATMGADYQQYF. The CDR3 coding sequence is TGTGCCACCATGGGGGCGGACTACCAGCAGTACTTC.

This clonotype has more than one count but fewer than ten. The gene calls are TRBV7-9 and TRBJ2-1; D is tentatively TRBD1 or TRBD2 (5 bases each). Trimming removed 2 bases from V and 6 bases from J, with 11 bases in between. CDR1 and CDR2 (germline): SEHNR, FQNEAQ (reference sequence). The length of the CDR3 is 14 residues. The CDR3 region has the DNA TGTGCCAGCAGCTTAACAGGAGGTAGCAATGAGCAGTTCTTC. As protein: CASSLTGGSNEQFF.

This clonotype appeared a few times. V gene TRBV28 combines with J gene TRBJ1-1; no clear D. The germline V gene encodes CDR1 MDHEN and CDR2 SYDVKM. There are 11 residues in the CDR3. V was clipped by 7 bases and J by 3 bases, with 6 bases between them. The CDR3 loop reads CASIFDTEAFF. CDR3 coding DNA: TGTGCCAGCATTTTCGACACTGAAGCTTTCTTT.

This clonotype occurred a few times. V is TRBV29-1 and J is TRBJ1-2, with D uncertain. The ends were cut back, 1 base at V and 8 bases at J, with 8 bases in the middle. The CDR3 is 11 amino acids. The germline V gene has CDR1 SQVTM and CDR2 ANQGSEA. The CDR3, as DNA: TGCAGCGTTGAAGTAGATCGCGGCTACACCTTC. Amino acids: CSVEVDRGYTF.

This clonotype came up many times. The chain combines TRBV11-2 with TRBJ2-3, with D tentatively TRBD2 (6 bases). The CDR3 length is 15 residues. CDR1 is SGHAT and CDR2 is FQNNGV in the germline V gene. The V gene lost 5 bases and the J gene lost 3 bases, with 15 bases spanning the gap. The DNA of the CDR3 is TGTGCCAGCAGCCCCGAGACTAGATTAACAGATACGCAGTATTTT. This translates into CASSPETRLTDTQYF.